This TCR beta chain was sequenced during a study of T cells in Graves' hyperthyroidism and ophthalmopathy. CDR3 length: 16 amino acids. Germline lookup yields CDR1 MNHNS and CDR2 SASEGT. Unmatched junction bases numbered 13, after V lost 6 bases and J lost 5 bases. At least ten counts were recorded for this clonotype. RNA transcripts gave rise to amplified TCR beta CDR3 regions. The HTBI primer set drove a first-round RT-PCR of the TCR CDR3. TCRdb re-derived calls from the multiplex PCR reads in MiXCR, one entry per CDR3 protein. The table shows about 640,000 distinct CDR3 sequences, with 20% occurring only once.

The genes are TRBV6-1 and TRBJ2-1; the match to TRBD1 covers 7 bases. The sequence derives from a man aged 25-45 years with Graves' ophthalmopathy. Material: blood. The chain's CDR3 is CASSGKQGIEDNEQFF. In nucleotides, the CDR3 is TGTGCCAGCAGCGGAAAACAGGGGATAGAGGACAATGAGCAGTTCTTC.